Detailed here is one T cell receptor beta chain. These data are taken from a study of regulatory and conventional T cells in RAG deficiency. The assay was immunoSEQ multiplex PCR, and TCRdb's table has in-frame clones only and misses some. The table includes some 31,000 clones, nearly 95% detected once. Germline V gene sequence: CDR1 MGHRA, CDR2 YSYEKL. V dropped 4 bases and J dropped 4; count of bases not matched to a gene: 3. This CDR3 has 13 residues. The sorted conventional CD4+ T cells were CD25-low and CD127-high, with genomic DNA sequenced. This same sample was also part of a study on regulatory T cells. This second report adds: The primer mix had 52 TRBV and 13 TRBJ primers. In patients, unique TRB V-J pairs were restricted and V/J usage skewed, especially in Tregs.

The clonotype comes from a human donor in good health. Sequencing input: CD25- CD4+ T cells sorted from blood. V is TRBV4-1 and J is TRBJ1-2; 7 bases align to TRBD1. CDR3 protein: CASSPGQVYGYTF. The CDR3 DNA sequence: TGCGCCAGCAGCCCCGGACAGGTCTATGGCTACACCTTC.